This entry concerns a single T cell receptor beta chain. The antigen remains unidentified. RNA transcripts provided the source from which TCR beta CDR3 regions were amplified. The HTBI primer set drove a first-round RT-PCR of the TCR CDR3. One entry per CDR3 protein, called by TCRdb with MiXCR from the multiplex PCR reads. In the table there are about 400,000 distinct CDR3 sequences, around a quarter of which are singletons. Germline-derived CDR1 and CDR2 are DFQATT and SNEGSKA (reference sequence). Germline trimming cut 4 bases from V and 5 bases from J; bases unmatched to any gene: 7. The CDR3 loop spans 13 amino acids. The data derive from a study of T cells in Graves' hyperthyroidism and ophthalmopathy. Whole-study results and caveats: Ophthalmopathy got predicted by the model a median approximately 6 months before its onset.

The J gene is TRBJ2-5, the V gene TRBV20-1; 7 bases agree with TRBD2. The clonotype originates from a man aged 45 to 65 with Graves' hyperthyroidism. Input material: blood. The CDR3 coding sequence is TGCAGTGCTAAAGGACTAGTTGGGGAGACCCAGTACTTC. Its translation: CSAKGLVGETQYF.